This TCR beta chain came from a study of cytomegalovirus exposure and HLA in healthy donors. In the study overall: The 100 to 150 validation repertoires matched the roughly 630 first-cohort repertoires in platform, a later analysis reported.

Study-wide points: Most TCR sequences were rare, but some public TCRs occurred in many donors. The authors listed 150 to 200 TCR beta chains as cytomegalovirus-associated.

Only one count was recorded for this clone. No antigen is known for it. Here immunoSEQ multiplex PCR was the method, and the copy in TCRdb shows in-frame clones only, minus some. The table includes some 130,000 clones, almost 85% detected once. In germline, CDR1 is MNHEY, CDR2 SMNVEV (reference sequence). The CDR3 is 13 amino acids. The ends were cut back, 5 bases at V and 9 bases at J, with 11 bases in the middle. The clonotype originates from a man aged 25 to 40 in good health and CMV-seropositive. The sequencing input was PBMCs. This chain uses TRBV27 with TRBJ1-6, with D unresolved. The CDR3 here is CASSREASSPLHF. The CDR3 region has the DNA TGTGCCAGCAGTCGGGAGGCCTCTTCACCCCTCCACTTT.